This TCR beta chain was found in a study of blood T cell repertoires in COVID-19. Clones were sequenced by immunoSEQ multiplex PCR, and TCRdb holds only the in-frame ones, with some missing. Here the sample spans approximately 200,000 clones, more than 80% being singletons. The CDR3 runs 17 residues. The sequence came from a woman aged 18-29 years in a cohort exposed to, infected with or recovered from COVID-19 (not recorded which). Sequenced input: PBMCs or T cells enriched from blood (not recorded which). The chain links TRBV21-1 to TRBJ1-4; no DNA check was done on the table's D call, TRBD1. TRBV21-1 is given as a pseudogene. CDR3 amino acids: CASSNPGQGTLEEKLFF. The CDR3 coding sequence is TGTGCCAGCAGCAATCCGGGACAGGGGACCTTAGAGGAAAAACTGTTTTTT.